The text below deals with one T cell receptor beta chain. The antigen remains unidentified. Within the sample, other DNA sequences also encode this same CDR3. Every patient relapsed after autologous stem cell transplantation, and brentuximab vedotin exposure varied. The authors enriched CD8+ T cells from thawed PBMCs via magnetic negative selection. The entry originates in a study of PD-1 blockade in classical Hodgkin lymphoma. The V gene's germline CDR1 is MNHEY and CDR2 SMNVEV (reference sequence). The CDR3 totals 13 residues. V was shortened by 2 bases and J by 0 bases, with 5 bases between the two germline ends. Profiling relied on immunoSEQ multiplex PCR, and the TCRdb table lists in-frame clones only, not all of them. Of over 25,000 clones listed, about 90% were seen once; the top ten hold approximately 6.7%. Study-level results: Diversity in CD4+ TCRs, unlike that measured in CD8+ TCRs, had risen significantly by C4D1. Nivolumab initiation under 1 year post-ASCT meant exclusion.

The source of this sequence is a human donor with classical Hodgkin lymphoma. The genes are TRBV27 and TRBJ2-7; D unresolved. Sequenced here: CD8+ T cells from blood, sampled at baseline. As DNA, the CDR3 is TGTGCCAGCAGTTTAGCCCGCTCCTACGAGCAGTACTTC. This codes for CASSLARSYEQYF.